These 18 T cell receptor beta chains originate from one sample sequenced in a study of T cell responses to AZD1222 COVID-19 vaccine. This table comes from immunoSEQ multiplex PCR, and its TCRdb copy is limited to in-frame clones, with some not included. The sample comprises 110,000 to 150,000 clones, about 86% of which are singletons, and around 3.6% rests with the top ten. Sample: peripheral blood, taken on day 0 of AZD1222 vaccination. These receptors were collected from an adult in good health.

V and J are TRBV24-1 and TRBJ2-7, with D hard to call. Trimming took off 7 bases at V and 12 bases at J, with 18 bases between the two ends. Germline V gene data show CDR1 as KGHDR and CDR2 as SFDVKD. This CDR3 has 12 residues. Here the CDR3 DNA reads TGTGCCACCAGCGATGACATAGGACGGCCGTACTTC. The encoded protein is CATSDDIGRPYF.

This chain uses TRBV4-3 with TRBJ1-3; TRBD1 might be the D (6 bases). This CDR3 is built from 17 residues. V dropped 0 bases and J dropped 0 bases, with 12 bases sitting between them. CDR1 and CDR2 (germline): LGHNA, YSLEER. Here the CDR3 DNA reads TGCGCCAGCAGCCAAGATCTCAGGGGATTCTCTGGAAACACCATATATTTT. Translated, it gives CASSQDLRGFSGNTIYF.

This chain uses TRBV11-3 with TRBJ2-7, with D uncertain. Looked up from germline, CDR1 is SGHNT and CDR2 is YENEEA. CDR3 length equals 13 residues. V lost 0 bases to trimming and J lost 4 bases, with 7 bases between them. The CDR3 loop reads CASSLDLEYEQYF. CDR3 in DNA: TGTGCCAGCAGCTTAGATCTCGAGTACGAGCAGTACTTC.

The chain has TRBV5-5 and TRBJ2-2; D perhaps matches TRBD1 (6 bases). CDR1 and CDR2 from the germline V gene are SGHKS and YYEKEE (reference sequence). The CDR3 loop spans 16 amino acids. The V gene lost 6 bases and the J gene lost 2 bases, with 17 bases spanning the gap. This CDR3 reads CASTPGWGRNTGELFF. CDR3 bases: TGTGCCAGCACCCCGGGATGGGGGCGTAACACCGGGGAGCTGTTTTTT. Looking up the rest from reference TRBV5-5 and TRBJ2-2 gives the full variable domain: DAGVTQSPTHLIKTRGQQVTLRCSPISGHKSVSWYQQVLGQGPQFIFQYYEKEERGRGNFPDRFSARQFPNYSSELNVNALLLGDSALYLCASTPGWGRNTGELFFGEGSRLTVL.

CDR3: CASSSSGRALQQYF. In nucleotides, the CDR3 is TGTGCCAGCAGTTCTAGCGGGAGGGCCCTCCAGCAGTACTTC. This sequence joins TRBV6-2 or TRBV6-3 and TRBJ2-7, with 12 nucleotides matching TRBD2. This CDR3 has 14 residues. Germline values: CDR1 MNHEY, CDR2 SVGEGT. The ends lost 4 bases at V and 8 bases at J; junction bases unmatched: 6.

In its sample, this clone was seen a few times. The V and J genes are TRBV19 and TRBJ1-4; TRBD1 might be the D (5 bases). Germline assignment: CDR1 LNHDA and CDR2 SQIVND (reference sequence). The CDR3 has 16 residues. Trimming removed 7 bases at V and 5 bases at J, with 20 bases between. The CDR3 protein is CASNLRWGKSNEKLFF. CDR3 DNA sequence: TGTGCCAGTAACCTGAGGTGGGGGAAGTCGAATGAAAAACTGTTTTTT. The variable domain in full, with the rest retrieved from reference TRBV19 and TRBJ1-4, is DGGITQSPKYLFRKEGQNVTLSCEQNLNHDAMYWYRQDPGQGLRLIYYSQIVNDFQKGDIAEGYSVSREKKESFPLTVTSAQKNPTAFYLCASNLRWGKSNEKLFFGSGTQLSVL.

The J gene is TRBJ2-7, the V gene TRBV23-1; 14 positions match TRBD2. TRBV23-1 is an ORF, with its function uncertain. The J segment lost 7 bases and the V segment lost 2 bases, leaving 4 bases of the junction unmatched. This CDR3 region has 15 residues. Written as DNA, the CDR3 is TGCGCCAGCAGTCAACGACTAGCGGGAGGGCAAGAGCAGTACTTC. Translating gives CASSQRLAGGQEQYF.

The chain combines TRBV19 with TRBJ2-7, with D uncertain. Germline assignment: CDR1 LNHDA and CDR2 SQIVND (reference sequence). This CDR3 is 12 amino acids long. V was clipped by 5 bases and J by 3 bases, with 8 bases between them. CDR3 coding DNA: TGTGCCAGTAGTGACTTCAGCTACGAGCAGTACTTC. Translating it yields CASSDFSYEQYF.

The chain is built from TRBV9 and TRBJ2-7; maybe TRBD2 (6 bases). V was trimmed by 7 bases and J by 0 bases, leaving 17 bases between them. Germline-derived CDR1 and CDR2 are SGDLS and YYNGEE. There are 15 residues in the CDR3. The CDR3 protein is CASGASAHSSYEQYF. CDR3 coding DNA: TGTGCCAGCGGGGCTAGCGCACACAGCTCCTACGAGCAGTACTTC.

This clone was counted once. The CDR3 here is CASSPQGKSNQPQHF. DNA of the CDR3: TGTGCCAGCTCACCCCAGGGGAAAAGCAATCAGCCCCAGCATTTT. The chain has TRBV18 and TRBJ1-5, with D tentatively TRBD1 (6 bases). Germline-derived CDR1 and CDR2 are KGHSH and LQKENI. The CDR3 totals 15 residues. Trimming removed 3 bases from V and 1 base from J, with 10 bases in between. Looking up the rest from reference TRBV18 and TRBJ1-5 gives the full variable domain: NAGVMQNPRHLVRRRGQEARLRCSPMKGHSHVYWYRQLPEEGLKFMVYLQKENIIDESGMPKERFSAEFPKEGPSILRIQQVVRGDSAAYFCASSPQGKSNQPQHFGDGTRLSIL.

The chain has TRBV3-1 (or the pseudogene TRBV3-2) and TRBJ2-1, with 9 nucleotides matching TRBD2. This CDR3 has 16 amino acids. V trimming: 0 bases; J trimming: 8 bases; junction bases outside the gene matches: 8. The germline V gene encodes CDR1 LGHDT and CDR2 YNNKEL (reference sequence). The CDR3 reads CASSQDWLAGIYEQFF. The DNA of the CDR3 is TGTGCCAGCAGCCAAGATTGGCTAGCGGGAATCTATGAGCAGTTCTTC.

V gene TRBV18 combines with J gene TRBJ2-3, with D unresolved. The CDR3 sequence is 12 residues long. The germline V gene encodes CDR1 KGHSH and CDR2 LQKENI. The ends were cut back, 8 bases at V and 0 bases at J, with 6 bases in the middle. CDR3 sequence: CASQPSTDTQYF. For the CDR3, the DNA is TGTGCCAGCCAACCTAGCACAGATACGCAGTATTTT.

This chain links TRBV3-1 (or the pseudogene TRBV3-2) with TRBJ2-3; either TRBD1 or TRBD2 may fit D (7 bases each). The V gene lost 5 bases and the J gene lost 2 bases, with 14 bases spanning the gap. The CDR3 covers 15 residues. Germline assignment: CDR1 LGHDT and CDR2 YNNKEL (reference sequence). In DNA form, the CDR3 reads TGTGCCAGCAGCGAGGGAGGGGGCCTCACAGATACGCAGTATTTT. Translation gives CASSEGGGLTDTQYF.

V is TRBV28 and J is TRBJ1-3; 9 positions match TRBD1. The CDR3 has 16 amino acids. Germline assignment: CDR1 MDHEN and CDR2 SYDVKM. V gave up 3 bases and J gave up 0 bases; unmatched junction bases: 3. CDR3 sequence: CASSFGQGSSGNTIYF. CDR3 DNA: TGTGCCAGCAGTTTCGGACAGGGGAGCTCTGGAAACACCATATATTTT.

The rearrangement uses TRBV28 and TRBJ2-7; possible D gene TRBD1, 6 bases. There are 15 residues in the CDR3. Looked up from germline, CDR1 is MDHEN and CDR2 is SYDVKM. The V and J ends lost 6 bases and 5 bases respectively, with 20 bases between them. CDR3 in amino acids: CASRRAQGSYNEQYF. CDR3 DNA: TGTGCCAGCAGGAGGGCACAGGGTAGTTATAACGAGCAGTACTTC.

The V and J genes are TRBV10-3 and TRBJ1-3; D not resolved. Germline-derived CDR1 and CDR2 are ENHRY and SYGVKD. The CDR3 covers 15 residues. The V and J ends lost 3 bases and 4 bases respectively, with 13 bases between them. As DNA, the CDR3 is TGTGCCATCAGTGAAATCACTACTGCGGGAAACACCATATATTTT. Translated, it gives CAISEITTAGNTIYF.

The chain's CDR3 is CASSLGLAGGHEQYF. DNA for the CDR3: TGTGCCAGCAGCTTAGGTTTAGCGGGAGGGCACGAGCAGTACTTC. This chain connects TRBV11-2 to TRBJ2-7, with 11 bases identical to TRBD2. With V trimmed by 1 base and J by 5 bases, 4 bases remained unmatched. The CDR3 length is 15 residues. CDR1 is SGHAT and CDR2 is FQNNGV in the germline V gene.

This rearrangement joins TRBV9 to TRBJ2-1, with 10 bases lining up with TRBD2. The CDR3 runs 21 residues. Germline assignment: CDR1 SGDLS and CDR2 YYNGEE. V gave up 1 base and J gave up 1 base; unmatched junction bases: 17. CDR3 in amino acids: CASSVMPGGLAGVVSYNEQFF. CDR3 DNA: TGTGCCAGCAGCGTAATGCCGGGCGGGCTAGCGGGAGTTGTATCCTACAATGAGCAGTTCTTC.